What follows is one TCR beta chain and its context. Original methodology: Reference gene primer amplification in the assay estimated nucleated cell counts. Sequencing used immunoSEQ multiplex PCR; TCRdb keeps in-frame clones, though not all of them. V and J calls and clone size are copied from that table; D and trimming were computed from the DNA. The data contain 130,000 or so clones, approximately 88% of them seen just once; the ten biggest clones take up roughly a sixth. This record belongs to a study of blood T cell repertoires in COVID-19. In the study overall: Sites across the United States, Italy and Spain contributed samples from acute and convalescent COVID-19. PBMCs, B-cell-depleted T cells, or T cells provided the cDNA or gDNA that made up the material.

V shed 2 bases and J shed 7 bases, with 9 bases lying between them. This CDR3 is built from 13 residues. Germline loops: CDR1 KGHSH, CDR2 LQKENI. This clonotype originated in a woman older than 75 with acute or convalescent COVID-19. The source material was peripheral blood. The chain has TRBV18 and TRBJ1-5, with TRBD1 as a possible D gene (5 bases). CDR3 sequence: CASSPGATQPQHF. DNA of the CDR3: TGTGCCAGCTCACCAGGGGCGACGCAGCCCCAGCATTTT. Combining the CDR3 with reference TRBV18 and TRBJ1-5 gives the whole variable domain NAGVMQNPRHLVRRRGQEARLRCSPMKGHSHVYWYRQLPEEGLKFMVYLQKENIIDESGMPKERFSAEFPKEGPSILRIQQVVRGDSAAYFCASSPGATQPQHFGDGTRLSIL.